These T cell receptor beta chains were read from a single sample in a study of human T cells and chemical hapten exposure. TCRdb called the RACE reads again in MiXCR, with one record for every CDR3 protein. This sample has 95,000 or so distinct CDR3 sequences, with over 9.5% found just once. Sequenced here: whole blood, sampled in connection with sensitization to the hapten diphenylcyclopropenone (DPC). The receptor set was obtained from a middle-aged woman with alopecia areata. Some clones in this sample may be carry-over from other donors' samples. The CDR3 runs from the conserved cysteine through the conserved F or W. D genes are given only for firm matches. Size is omitted from some rows. Given values are once, few, many or a class for expanded clones.

cdr3_length d_call clone_size v_call cdr3_aa
15 NA few TRBV7-8 CASSVQGGGNNEQFF
13 NA NA TRBV7-8 CASSALRTDTQYF
13 NA many TRBV12-3/TRBV12-4 CASSWETNTEAFF
15 NA once TRBV2 CASSWGEGGNQPQHF
15 NA NA TRBV20-1 CSAGKRGQATDTQYF
13 NA NA TRBV27 CASSSTDTGELFF
16 TRBD1 NA TRBV30 CAWSRVWGTGTYEQYF
11 NA few TRBV7-6 CASSLGVEQYF
16 TRBD1 NA TRBV20-1 CSARARQGLAYNEQFF
17 NA few TRBV12-3/TRBV12-4 CASSPGSRGGVKNEAFF
15 TRBD2 many TRBV9 CASSVGLAGESEQFF
13 NA few TRBV9 CASSVVGQAEAFF
20 TRBD1 few TRBV20-1 CSAPLLRTGAIELWNTEAFF
13 NA many TRBV5-1 CASSLTGTYEQYF
11 NA few TRBV7-9 CASSSVYEQYF
14 TRBD1 many TRBV5-1 CASSLVSRGHGYTF
15 TRBD2 few TRBV12-3/TRBV12-4 CASSLLRAGGLTQYF
14 NA few TRBV11-1 CASRNGAFSNEQFF
13 NA many TRBV27 CASSPTGLGEQYF
15 TRBD1 few TRBV6-2/TRBV6-3 CASSWDRAAENIQYF
15 NA NA TRBV2 CASSERLPPSYEQYF
13 NA few TRBV12-5 CASGLFLNTEAFF
16 NA many TRBV6-2/TRBV6-3 CASSYPSGGPNQPQHF
13 TRBD2 few TRBV29-1 CSAEGSGGYEQYF
14 NA few TRBV3-1 CASSHRGRSYEQYF
13 NA few TRBV6-5 CASSYSTLSEAFF